Listed below are T cell receptor beta chains from one sample, sequenced in a study of T cells in localized non-small cell lung cancer. The repertoire was sequenced with immunoSEQ multiplex PCR; TCRdb's copy has only in-frame clones and lacks some. The data show almost 65,000 clones, approximately 87% seen once. The sequences come from peripheral blood, collected before any cancer treatment. Every receptor here comes from a woman aged 35 to 75 with stage I lung adenocarcinoma. The CDR3 runs from the conserved cysteine through the conserved F or W.

V gene,J gene,CDR3 protein
TRBV7-8,TRBJ1-2,CASSLASGTGTNYGYTF
TRBV19,TRBJ1-5,CASSILYIVESNQPQHF
TRBV5-8,TRBJ1-2,CASSPPGYGYTF
TRBV11-3,TRBJ2-2,CASSFLAGGNGELFF
TRBV30,TRBJ2-2,CAWSRDLRGGELFF
TRBV12-5,TRBJ2-3,CASGRGDTDTQYF
TRBV6-5,TRBJ2-2,CASSYGGSLAGELFF
TRBV19,TRBJ1-2,CASERGTGGNYYGYTF
TRBV7-8,TRBJ1-5,CASSPKRERSNQPQHF
TRBV7-3,TRBJ2-5,CASSFLAGSQETQYF
TRBV14,TRBJ2-2,CASSQAPPTRTGELFF
TRBV9,TRBJ2-5,CASGEGAGRETQYF
TRBV6-1,TRBJ1-2,CASSVGEGGAPISYGYTF
TRBV19,TRBJ1-4,CASSKETGPSREKLFF
TRBV2,TRBJ2-1,CASSGPAGGNEQFF
TRBV2,TRBJ2-3,CASSSAGVDTQYF
TRBV9,TRBJ2-1,CASSVDGGLSNEQFF
TRBV18,TRBJ1-1,CASSPQDSGGAFF
TRBV27,TRBJ1-1,CASSYRDGNTEAFF
TRBV6-5,TRBJ2-7,CASTDRYYEQYF
TRBV6-6,TRBJ1-5,CASRDRSNQPQHF
TRBV30,TRBJ1-3,CAWSAGENTIYF
TRBV2,TRBJ1-5,CASKSGLMVQPQHF
TRBV10-3,TRBJ2-7,CAIRGGVGYEQYF
TRBV7-2,TRBJ2-7,CASSTFRLAEQYF
TRBV19,TRBJ1-2,CASSLGTGGNYGYTF
TRBV5-5,TRBJ2-1,CASSLQREGLGYFNEQFF
TRBV7-9,TRBJ2-1,CASSLAVVNNEQFF
TRBV18,TRBJ1-1,CASSPRQGGRTEAFF
TRBV18,TRBJ1-3,CASSPSTGGGNTIYF
TRBV7-6,TRBJ2-7,CASTPSRQAYEQYF
TRBV12-5,TRBJ2-7,CASGLEGAFYEQYF
TRBV6-6,TRBJ1-2,CASSYSRGDYGYTF
TRBV7-8,TRBJ1-1,CASSWGTWDTEAFF
TRBV6-5,TRBJ1-4,CASSYTSGPNEKLFF
TRBV29-1,TRBJ1-2,CSVGQGSGSNYGYTF
TRBV5-4,TRBJ1-2,CASSVGAADGYTF